The clone carrying this T cell receptor beta chain came up once. This CDR3 is 16 amino acids long. CDR1 is KGHSH and CDR2 is LQKENI in the germline V gene. V lost 2 bases, J lost 6 bases, and 20 bases lay in between. The data derive from a study of blood T cell repertoires in COVID-19. Study at large: COVID-19 samples from acute and convalescent phases originated in the United States, Italy and Spain. Sources were T cells, B-cell-depleted T cells, or PBMCs; the material itself was cDNA or gDNA.

Libraries were prepared by immunoSEQ multiplex PCR; TCRdb keeps only in-frame clonotypes and omits some of them. This sample carries more than 50,000 clones, 90% of them seen once, and the ten largest clones take roughly 7.6%. The chain combines TRBV18 with TRBJ2-7; D might be TRBD2 (6 bases). Specimen: peripheral blood. The clonotype originates from a woman between 35 and 50 years old with active COVID-19. Here the CDR3 DNA reads TGTGCCAGCTCACCAGTGGCCCCGGGAGCAGGGTCCGAGCAGTACTTC. Amino acid sequence: CASSPVAPGAGSEQYF.